The sequence of this T cell receptor (beta chain) was determined in a study of cytomegalovirus exposure and HLA in healthy donors (dated by TCRdb to 2016 to 2017). Context from the whole study: An earlier analysis of roughly 570 of the donors reported 250 to 300 Gb of sequence data and about 120 million unique TCR beta sequences obtained from about 170 million T cells. Approximately 300 gigabases of sequencing data and tens of millions of unique TCR sequences made up an early release that covered under 750 HLA-typed donors. Of the 398 genotyped donors, about 80% fell in the genetic ancestry cluster associated with self-reported Caucasian donors. The aim of the study was to test whether cataloging public T cell receptors could identify signatures of past pathogen exposure. The T cell repertoires of 670 or so subjects were profiled by immunosequencing and related to cytomegalovirus serostatus. Besides the first cohort of 666 subjects, a separate validation cohort made up of 120 different subjects was used. High-throughput TCR immunosequencing, statistical association of individual TCRs with disease status, and machine learning were combined to predict cytomegalovirus infection status. A later analysis re-analyzed previously published TCR beta repertoires from 500 to 700 donors and added high-resolution HLA genotyping to study TCR occurrence patterns. In the later analysis, no new phenotypic data were used to find candidate immune exposures; instead, reliance was placed on TCR beta sequences and their occurrence across donors. To decide whether each TCR beta V gene segment behaved as functional or pseudogenic, an earlier analysis of approximately 620 of the donors relied on high-throughput TCR beta sequencing. Donor age, sex, ethnicity and CMV serostatus were collected together with the repertoire data. In a later genetic analysis, genome-wide SNP genotypes for 398 of the 666 donors were used, and that subset was treated as a discovery cohort. All discovery cohort repertoires had been generated using a single sequencing platform. Class I and class II HLA loci were covered by the typing at four-digit resolution. Typing coverage differed by locus: A, B, C, DRB1 and DQB1 were typed in roughly 629-630 donors, DQA1 in 522, DPA1 in 600 to 610, and DPB1 in 450 to 490. Because of strong linkage in the cohort, 5 or 6 DR-DQ haplotypes were treated as single units for association and clustering. On average, about 240,000 unique TCR beta nucleotide sequences were sequenced per donor among a few hundred genotyped donors of the cohort, with roughly 20% of those sequences being non-productive.

The cohort was made up of 666 healthy bone marrow donors. Cohort members were all nominally healthy when sampled, although unrecorded immune exposures were likely present. The donor tested CMV seropositive, placing the donor among the 289 seropositive members of the cohort. Each donor provided a peripheral blood sample, and peripheral blood mononuclear cells were used for TCR beta sequencing. Genomic DNA extraction from the blood cell samples was performed with the Qiagen DNeasy Blood Extraction Kit. As for this clone: The clone's antigen remains unknown. No much larger clone exists at a distance of one base, and base qualities are not known.

On the study overall, not on this receptor specifically: A further reported finding was that TCR beta sequences accurately predicted the HLA-A and HLA-B alleles for most subjects in the first cohort. It was suggested by the authors that the approach could potentially be generalized to other disease states and immunological phenotypes. The classifier was reported to diagnose cytomegalovirus status with high specificity and sensitivity in both the original cohort and the validation cohort. In vitro tests confirmed that three of the cytomegalovirus-associated TCR beta chains recognize cytomegalovirus antigens. Most TCR sequences were observed very rarely across donors, whereas some public TCRs were present in many individuals. Strong co-occurrence of HLA alleles, especially DR and DQ, made assigning TCR associations to individual alleles difficult. Several of the top co-occurrence clusters appeared to be linked to parvovirus B19, influenza, CMV and Epstein-Barr virus, according to a later analysis. In this cohort, only TCR beta chains were sequenced, and detectable features were limited by the absence of alpha or paired-chain data. In a later genetic analysis, fewer N-insertions in productive TCRs were reported among donors in an Asian-associated ancestry cluster than the roughly 670-donor mean. A cluster of highly shared sequence variants was judged likely to be a technical artifact of the sequencing pipeline. According to a later analysis, most CMV-associated TCR beta chains appeared to be HLA-restricted, and the HLA associations seemed to be driven largely by CMV exposure. In a later genetic analysis, a missense DCLRE1C variant was associated with V-gene and J-gene trimming of TCR beta chains, and the association was replicated in an independent cohort. Because HLA typing was unavailable for some donors at each locus, only the typed subset was used in association tests. A later analysis found that HLA-associated TCR beta chains were more clonally expanded and had lower generation probabilities than equally common non-associated chains. Immune exposure information for the cohort was limited to CMV serostatus. In the study, around 150 TCR beta chains were listed as associated with cytomegalovirus. In a later analysis, the rate of TCR association differed among HLA loci, with DRB1 alleles having the most associated TCRs and HLA-C alleles having the fewest. Specific HLA alleles were associated with 16,951 TCR beta sequences at a false discovery rate of 0.05 in a later analysis. Because counts were too low, seventeen rarely observed V segments, including chromosome 9 orphons, were excluded from the earlier analysis of 500 to 700 of the donors. Some IMGT-functional V segments, including TRBV6-2 and TRBV6-3, could not be distinguished by the 87-base-pair reads and were therefore excluded. Presence/absence analyses assumed roughly uniform sequencing depth across donors, an assumption that may not hold. Linkage disequilibrium might explain the correlated functional status among segregating V segments, but an unknown experimental factor could not be excluded. In an earlier analysis of approximately 600 of the donors, most TCR beta V segments were observed in productive rearrangements about 87% or about 30% of the time, broadly matching IMGT annotations.

To prepare the library, the immunoSEQ multiplex PCR assay was applied. For the multiplex PCR, a mixture combining 60 forward primers for TCR Vbeta segments and 13 reverse primers for TCR Jbeta segments was used. Amplification of the CDR3 region of rearranged TCR beta genes was performed with a multiplex PCR assay on genomic DNA. Amplified TCR beta libraries were sequenced as 87-base-pair reads on the Illumina HiSeq System. The study's own analysis went as follows. A later analysis tallied around 80 million unique TCR beta chains across the 550 to 850 repertoires, and about 10 million of those chains were shared by two or more donors. A nearest-neighbor algorithm error-corrected the raw reads and collapsed the reads into unique sequences, merging closely related sequences to remove PCR and sequencing errors. To assign V, D and J gene segments, CDR3 sequences were aligned to IMGT reference sequences. For a sequence to be retained, a match of at least six nucleotides to both a V gene segment and a J gene segment was required. A rearrangement was called productive if the CDR3 had no stop codons and remained in frame with V and J, and every other rearrangement was called non-productive. Following IMGT convention, CDR3 was defined as the stretch from the second conserved V-encoded cysteine up to the conserved J-encoded phenylalanine. Sequences without an unambiguous match to a single V gene segment were excluded from the earlier analysis of 450 to 650 of the donors. An earlier analysis of 500 to 700 of the donors classified V segments as functional when productive rearrangements were above 56.7% and as segregating when the standard deviation between donors was above 5%. A statistical classification framework was built for diagnosing cytomegalovirus status from the catalog of TCR beta chain sequences. In a later analysis, TCR nucleotide sequences were compared against IMGT/GENE-DB human TR gene sequences so that V and J genes could be assigned. The TCRdist pipeline was used in a later analysis to assign CDR3 sequences and most-parsimonious VDJ recombination scenarios. In a later analysis, each TCR beta chain was defined by its CDR3 amino acid sequence together with its V-gene family, and reads lacking a unique V-gene family were excluded. In a later analysis, around 600 highly shared, low-generation-probability nucleotide sequences were removed to address suspected cross-contamination and a sequencing artifact. A later analysis calculated a clonal expansion index for each public chain from normalized within-repertoire ranks of inferred template counts. In a later analysis, generation probabilities were computed with a VDJ recombination model fitted to out-of-frame rearrangements, and the resulting probabilities were checked against IGoR. A later analysis scored TCR-TCR, TCR-HLA and TCR-CMV co-occurrence with hypergeometric tests, applying a repertoire-size bias correction to TCR pairs. A later analysis estimated false discovery rates by permuting HLA or CMV assignments 20 times. A later analysis grouped co-occurring TCRs with DBSCAN, adding TCRdist sequence similarity when clustering within HLA-allele-positive subsets. Repertoires with fewer than 30,000 or more than 120,000 public chains were left out of co-occurrence clustering, as were about 5 repertoires with anomalous nucleotide sharing. TCRdb provides this immuneACCESS table in a form limited to in-frame rearrangements. Some clones are lacking; in checked studies, under half of them reflect an unresolved V gene, and why the rest are absent is not known. V, J and clone size reflect that table, while D and trimming were determined from the DNA. Across this sample there are about 99,000 clones, with roughly 80% seen only once. Clones ranked in the top ten supply about 4.1% of the sample.

CDR1 MNHEY and CDR2 SMNVEV were looked up in the germline V gene (reference sequence). The CDR3, from cysteine to phenylalanine, totals 15 residues. Just the 45-base CDR3 DNA is kept, in frame starting at base 1. Here V drops 5 bases and J drops 2 bases, and the junction holds 4 bases not matched to any gene. This receptor was identified in a man aged 50 to 60 in good health and CMV-seropositive. The sample consisted of PBMCs. The rearranged chain carries TRBV27 and TRBJ2-1, with 9 bases aligning to TRBD2. The CDR3 protein is CASSQTSGAYNEQFF. The DNA reads as follows: TGTGCCAGCAGTCAGACTAGCGGAGCCTACAATGAGCAGTTCTTC.